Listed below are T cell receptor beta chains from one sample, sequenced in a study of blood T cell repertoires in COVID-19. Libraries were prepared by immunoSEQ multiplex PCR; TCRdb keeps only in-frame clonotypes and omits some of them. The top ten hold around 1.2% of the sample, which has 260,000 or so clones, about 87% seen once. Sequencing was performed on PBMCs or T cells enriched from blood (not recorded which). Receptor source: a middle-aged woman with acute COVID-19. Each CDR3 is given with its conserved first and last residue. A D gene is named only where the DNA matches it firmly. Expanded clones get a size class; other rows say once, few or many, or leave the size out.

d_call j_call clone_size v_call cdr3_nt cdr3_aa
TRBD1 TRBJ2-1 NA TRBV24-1 TGTGCCACCAGTGATGGCCGACAGGGGGGTGAGCAGTTCTTC CATSDGRQGGEQFF
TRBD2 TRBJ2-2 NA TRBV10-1 TGCGCCAGCGGTGCGGGACTAGCCCTCACCGGGGAGCTGTTTTTT CASGAGLALTGELFF
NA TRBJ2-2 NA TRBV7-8 TGTGCCAGCAGCTTAGCGGGTCTAGCGACTAACACCGGGGAGCTGTTTTTT CASSLAGLATNTGELFF
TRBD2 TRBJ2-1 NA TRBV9 TGTGCCAGCAGCCCGGGACTAGCGGGAGGGCCTATTTACAATGAGCAGTTCTTC CASSPGLAGGPIYNEQFF
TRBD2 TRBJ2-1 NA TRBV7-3 TGTGCCAGCAGCCTCTCTACTAGCGCCCCCGGGGATGAGCAGTTCTTC CASSLSTSAPGDEQFF
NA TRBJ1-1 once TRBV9 TGTGCCAGCAGCGCCGGACAGAAGGCTTTCTTT CASSAGQKAFF
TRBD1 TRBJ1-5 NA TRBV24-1 TGTGCCACCACGGACAGGGAAAATCAGCCCCAGCATTTT CATTDRENQPQHF
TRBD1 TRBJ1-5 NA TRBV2 TGTGCCAGCAGTGACAGGGGGCTAGAGCCCCAGCATTTT CASSDRGLEPQHF
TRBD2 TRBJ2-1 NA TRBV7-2 TGTGCCAGCAGCCTGACTAGCGGTCCCTACAATGAGCAGTTCTTC CASSLTSGPYNEQFF
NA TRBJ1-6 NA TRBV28 TGTGCCAGCAGTCTTCGCTCCTATAATTCACCCCTCCACTTT CASSLRSYNSPLHF
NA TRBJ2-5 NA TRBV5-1 TGCGCCAGCAGCTTAAGCGAAGAGACCCAGTACTTC CASSLSEETQYF
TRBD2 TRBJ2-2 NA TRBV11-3 TGTGCCAGCAGCTTAGACGCTAGCGGGAGTAGCACCGGGGAGCTGTTTTTT CASSLDASGSSTGELFF
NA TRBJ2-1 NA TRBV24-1 TGTGCCACCAGTGAGACCAGGGATGAGCAGTTCTTC CATSETRDEQFF
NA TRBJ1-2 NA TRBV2 TGTGCCAGCAGTGAACTTCCCGGCTACACCTTC CASSELPGYTF
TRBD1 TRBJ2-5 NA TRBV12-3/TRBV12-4 TGTGCCAGCAGTGACAGGGTGGGAGAGACCCAGTACTTC CASSDRVGETQYF
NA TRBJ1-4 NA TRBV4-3 TGCGCCAGCAGCCAAGATCGGGCAACTAATGAAAAACTGTTTTTT CASSQDRATNEKLFF
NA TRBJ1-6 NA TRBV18 TGTGCCAGCTCACCACCGGGGGGATACAATTCACCCCTCCACTTT CASSPPGGYNSPLHF
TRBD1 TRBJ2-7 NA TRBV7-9 TGTGCCACCCAAAACCCCGGACAGGGGCCCTACGAGCAGTACTTC CATQNPGQGPYEQYF
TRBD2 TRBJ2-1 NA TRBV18 TGTGCCAGCTCACATAGAGAGGCTGGGGCCCTAGCGGGGGCCAATGAGCAGTTCTTC CASSHREAGALAGANEQFF
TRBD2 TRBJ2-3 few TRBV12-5 TGTGCTAGTGGTTTGTCAACATTAGCGGGTGCAGATACGCAGTATTTT CASGLSTLAGADTQYF